The source of this T cell receptor beta chain is a study of type 1 and type 2 diabetes patients. This CDR3 is 16 amino acids long. Germline CDR1 is WSHSY and CDR2 is SAAADI. V was clipped by 0 bases and J by 6 bases; unmatched bases: 8. The PCR template was genomic DNA. Amplification of the beta chain CDR3 used 30 forward and 13 reverse multiplex primers. TCRdb reanalysed the multiplex PCR reads using MiXCR and keeps one entry per CDR3 protein. This sample yields 250,000 to 300,000 distinct CDR3 sequences, of which 45% to 60% are seen a single time; approximately 14% belongs to the top ten. The V call is TRBV10-2, the J call TRBJ1-5; 7 bases agree with TRBD1. The source is a man in his late teens or twenties with type 2 diabetes. Sample: peripheral blood mononuclear cells (PBMCs). CDR3 in amino acids: CASSESRQGGRQPQHF. The CDR3 DNA follows: TGCGCCAGCAGTGAGTCGAGACAGGGAGGGCGTCAGCCCCAGCATTTT.